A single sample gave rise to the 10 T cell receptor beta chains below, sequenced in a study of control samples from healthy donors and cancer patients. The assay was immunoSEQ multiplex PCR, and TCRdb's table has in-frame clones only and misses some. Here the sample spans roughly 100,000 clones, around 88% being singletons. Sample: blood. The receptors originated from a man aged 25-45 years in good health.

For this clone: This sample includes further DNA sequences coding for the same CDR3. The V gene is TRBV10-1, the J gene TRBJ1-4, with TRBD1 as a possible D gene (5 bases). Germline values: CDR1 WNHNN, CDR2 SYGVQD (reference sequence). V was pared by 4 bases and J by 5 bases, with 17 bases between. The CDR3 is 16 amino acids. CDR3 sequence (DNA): TGCGCCAGCAGTGCGGCCCCAGAGGGGACCAATGAAAAACTGTTTTTT. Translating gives CASSAAPEGTNEKLFF.

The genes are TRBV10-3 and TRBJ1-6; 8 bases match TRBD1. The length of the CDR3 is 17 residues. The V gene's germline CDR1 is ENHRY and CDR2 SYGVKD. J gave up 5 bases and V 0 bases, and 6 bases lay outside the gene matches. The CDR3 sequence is CAISESGQGIHNSPLHF. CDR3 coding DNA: TGTGCCATCAGTGAGTCAGGACAGGGCATCCATAATTCACCCCTCCACTTT.

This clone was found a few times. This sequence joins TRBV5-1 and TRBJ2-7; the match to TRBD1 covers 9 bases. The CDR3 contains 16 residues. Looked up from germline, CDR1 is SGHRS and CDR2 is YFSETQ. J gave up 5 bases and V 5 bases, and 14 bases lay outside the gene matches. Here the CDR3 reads CASSLRPRDRAHEQYF. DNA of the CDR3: TGCGCCAGCAGTTTGCGCCCCCGGGACAGGGCCCACGAGCAGTACTTC.

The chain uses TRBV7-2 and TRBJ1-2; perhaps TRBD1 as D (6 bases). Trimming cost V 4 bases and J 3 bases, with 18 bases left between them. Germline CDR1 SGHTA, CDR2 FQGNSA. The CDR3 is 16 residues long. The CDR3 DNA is TGTGCCAGCAGCTCCAAGCCGGGGGCGGGTGACTATGGCTACACCTTC. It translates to CASSSKPGAGDYGYTF.

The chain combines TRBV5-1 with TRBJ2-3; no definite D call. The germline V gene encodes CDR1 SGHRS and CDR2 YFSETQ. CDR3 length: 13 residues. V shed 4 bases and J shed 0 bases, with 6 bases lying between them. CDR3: CASSPGSTDTQYF. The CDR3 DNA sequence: TGCGCCAGCAGCCCCGGTAGCACAGATACGCAGTATTTT.

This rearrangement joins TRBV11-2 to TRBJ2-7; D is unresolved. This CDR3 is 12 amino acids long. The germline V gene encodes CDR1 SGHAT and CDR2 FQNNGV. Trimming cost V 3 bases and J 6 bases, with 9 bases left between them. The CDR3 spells CASSFLGVEQYF. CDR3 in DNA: TGTGCCAGCAGCTTTCTAGGAGTCGAGCAGTACTTC.

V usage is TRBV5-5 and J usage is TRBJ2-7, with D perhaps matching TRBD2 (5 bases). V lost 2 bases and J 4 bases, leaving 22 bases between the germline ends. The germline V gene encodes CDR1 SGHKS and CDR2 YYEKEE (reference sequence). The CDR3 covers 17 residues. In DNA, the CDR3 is TGTGCCAGCAGCTTAAGCGGCGGTCCTCGGGCCCCTTACGAGCAGTACTTC. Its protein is CASSLSGGPRAPYEQYF.

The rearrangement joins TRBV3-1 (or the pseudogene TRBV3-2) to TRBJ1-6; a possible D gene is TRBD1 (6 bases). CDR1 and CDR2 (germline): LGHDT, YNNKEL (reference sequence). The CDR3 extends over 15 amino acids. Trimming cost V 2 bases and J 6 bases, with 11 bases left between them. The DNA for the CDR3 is TGTGCCAGCAGCCAACATACAGGGCTTAATTCACCCCTCCACTTT. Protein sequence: CASSQHTGLNSPLHF.

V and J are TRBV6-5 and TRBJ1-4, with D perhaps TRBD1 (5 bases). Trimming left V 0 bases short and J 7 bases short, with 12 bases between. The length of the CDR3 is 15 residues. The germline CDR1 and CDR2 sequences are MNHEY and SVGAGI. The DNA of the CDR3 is TGTGCCAGCAGTTACTCTGGGACGGTTGGTGAAAAACTGTTTTTT. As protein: CASSYSGTVGEKLFF.

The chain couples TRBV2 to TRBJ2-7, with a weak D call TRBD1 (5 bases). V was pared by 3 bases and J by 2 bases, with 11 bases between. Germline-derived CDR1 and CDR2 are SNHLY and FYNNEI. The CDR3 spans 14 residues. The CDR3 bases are TGTGCCAGCAGTGAGTCAGGGCTTACCTACGAGCAGTACTTC. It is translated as CASSESGLTYEQYF.